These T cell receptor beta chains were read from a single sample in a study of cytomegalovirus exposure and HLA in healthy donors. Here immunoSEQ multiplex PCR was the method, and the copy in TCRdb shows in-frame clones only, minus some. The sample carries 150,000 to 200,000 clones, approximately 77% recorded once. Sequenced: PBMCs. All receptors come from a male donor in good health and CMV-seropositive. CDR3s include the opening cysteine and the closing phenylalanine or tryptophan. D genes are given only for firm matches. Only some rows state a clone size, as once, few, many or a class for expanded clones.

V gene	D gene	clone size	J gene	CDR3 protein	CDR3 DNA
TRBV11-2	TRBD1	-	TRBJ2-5	CASSPWDRARETQYF	TGTGCCAGCAGCCCCTGGGACAGGGCTCGGGAGACCCAGTACTTC
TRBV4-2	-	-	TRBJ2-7	CASSRRDSYEQYF	TGTGCCAGCAGCCGCCGGGACTCCTACGAGCAGTACTTC
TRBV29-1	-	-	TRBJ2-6	CSVLLVMRSGANVLTF	TGCAGCGTCCTTCTCGTGATGCGGTCTGGGGCCAACGTCCTGACTTTC
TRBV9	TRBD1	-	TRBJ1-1	CASSPSGQGNTEAFF	TGTGCCAGCAGCCCCTCGGGACAGGGGAACACTGAAGCTTTCTTT
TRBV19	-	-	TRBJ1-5	CASNRGDHQPQHF	TGTGCCAGTAATCGGGGGGATCACCAGCCCCAGCATTTT
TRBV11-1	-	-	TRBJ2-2	CASSRLNSGNTGELFF	TGTGCCAGCAGCCGTCTTAATAGCGGGAACACCGGGGAGCTGTTTTTT
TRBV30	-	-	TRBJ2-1	CAWSVEVEQFF	TGTGCCTGGAGTGTTGAGGTTGAGCAGTTCTTC
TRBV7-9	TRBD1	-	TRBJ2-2	CASSSNRGNTGELFF	TGTGCCAGCAGCTCAAACAGGGGGAACACCGGGGAGCTGTTTTTT
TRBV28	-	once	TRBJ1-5	CASSPHKGRGNQPQHF	TGTGCCAGCAGTCCGCATAAGGGCAGGGGCAATCAGCCCCAGCATTTT
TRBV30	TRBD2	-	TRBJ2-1	CAWGPSGGVFRQFF	TGTGCCTGGGGACCTAGCGGGGGGGTTTTTCGGCAGTTCTTC
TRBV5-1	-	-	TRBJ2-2	CASSFGQTNTGELFF	TGCGCCAGCAGCTTTGGACAGACGAACACCGGGGAGCTGTTTTTT
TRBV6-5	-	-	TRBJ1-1	CASSPTRRLIGDAFF	TGTGCCAGCAGTCCCACCAGGCGGCTGATCGGGGATGCTTTCTTT
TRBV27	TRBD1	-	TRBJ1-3	CASSAQGGSGNTIYF	TGTGCCAGCAGTGCACAGGGGGGCTCTGGAAACACCATATATTTT
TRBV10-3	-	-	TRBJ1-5	CAISERGVQPQHF	TGTGCCATCAGTGAAAGGGGCGTCCAGCCCCAGCATTTT
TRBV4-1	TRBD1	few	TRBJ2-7	CASSQEEFPGQGPYEQYF	TGCGCCAGCAGCCAAGAAGAATTCCCGGGACAGGGGCCCTACGAGCAGTACTTC
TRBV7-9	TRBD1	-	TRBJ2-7	CASSFLRQGPYEQYF	TGTGCCAGCAGCTTCCTTCGACAGGGACCCTACGAGCAGTACTTC
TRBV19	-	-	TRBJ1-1	CASSQRELNTEAFF	TGTGCCAGTAGTCAAAGAGAACTAAACACTGAAGCTTTCTTT
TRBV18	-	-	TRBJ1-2	CASSPQNSEYGYTF	TGTGCCAGCTCCCCCCAAAATAGCGAGTATGGCTACACCTTC
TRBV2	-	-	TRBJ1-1	CASSEADLPGKAFF	TGTGCCAGCAGTGAAGCCGATCTCCCGGGGAAAGCTTTCTTT
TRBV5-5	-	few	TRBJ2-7	CASSVTPTYEQYF	TGTGCCAGCAGCGTTACACCGACCTACGAGCAGTACTTC
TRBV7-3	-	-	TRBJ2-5	CASSLALKETQYF	TGTGCCAGCAGCTTAGCACTAAAAGAGACCCAGTACTTC
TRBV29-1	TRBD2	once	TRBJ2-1	CSVVRTSGGSYNEQFF	TGCAGCGTTGTCCGGACTAGCGGGGGCTCCTACAATGAGCAGTTCTTC
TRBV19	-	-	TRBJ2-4	CASSIQGNIQYF	TGTGCCAGTAGTATTCAGGGGAACATTCAGTACTTC
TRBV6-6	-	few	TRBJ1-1	CASSLQRGTEAFF	TGTGCCAGCAGCCTCCAACGGGGCACTGAAGCTTTCTTT
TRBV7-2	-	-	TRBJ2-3	CASSLATGDTQYF	TGTGCCAGCAGCTTAGCTACGGGAGATACGCAGTATTTT
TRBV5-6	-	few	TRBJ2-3	CASSRLSPSTDTQYF	TGTGCCAGCAGCCGGTTATCCCCGAGCACAGATACGCAGTATTTT
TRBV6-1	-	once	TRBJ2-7	CASSLGQPYEQYF	TGTGCCAGCAGTCTCGGACAGCCTTACGAGCAGTACTTC
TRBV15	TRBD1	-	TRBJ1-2	CATSRGDRGLGGYTF	TGTGCCACCAGCAGAGGGGACAGGGGCCTCGGTGGCTACACCTTC
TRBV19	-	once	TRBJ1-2	CASSISEAGYTF	TGTGCCAGTAGTATTAGCGAGGCCGGCTACACCTTC
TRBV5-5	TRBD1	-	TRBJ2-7	CASTPAGTGVYEQYF	TGTGCCAGCACCCCAGCCGGGACAGGGGTCTACGAGCAGTACTTC
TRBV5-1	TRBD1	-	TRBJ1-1	CASSPRDRVGEAFF	TGCGCCAGCAGCCCCAGAGACAGGGTAGGTGAAGCTTTCTTT
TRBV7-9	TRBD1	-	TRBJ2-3	CASCGMTGVGDTQYF	TGTGCCAGCTGCGGAATGACAGGGGTTGGGGATACGCAGTATTTT
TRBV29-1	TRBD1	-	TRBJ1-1	CSVSRGSGAEAFF	TGCAGCGTTAGCAGGGGGTCCGGGGCTGAAGCTTTCTTT
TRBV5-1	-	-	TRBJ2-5	CASSPGQRQETQYF	TGCGCCAGCAGCCCAGGACAGCGCCAAGAGACCCAGTACTTC
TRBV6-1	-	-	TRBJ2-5	CASKEQETQYF	TGTGCCAGCAAGGAGCAAGAGACCCAGTACTTC
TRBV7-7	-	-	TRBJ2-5	CASSALRRGETQYF	TGTGCTAGCAGCGCCCTTCGTCGAGGAGAGACCCAGTACTTC
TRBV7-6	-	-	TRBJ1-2	CAITGGGKSYGYTF	TGTGCCATCACGGGAGGGGGGAAATCCTATGGCTACACCTTC
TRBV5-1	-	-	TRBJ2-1	CASSLASMDEQFF	TGCGCCAGCAGCTTGGCCAGTATGGATGAGCAGTTCTTC
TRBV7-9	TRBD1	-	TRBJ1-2	CASSRSGQAYGYTF	TGTGCCAGCAGCCGTTCGGGACAGGCCTATGGCTACACCTTC
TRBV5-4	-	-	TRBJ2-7	CASSLDGGAYEQYF	TGTGCCAGCAGCTTGGACGGCGGAGCCTACGAGCAGTACTTC
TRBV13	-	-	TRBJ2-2	CASSLGQGRTNTGELFF	TGTGCCAGCAGCTTAGGACAGGGAAGGACGAACACCGGGGAGCTGTTTTTT
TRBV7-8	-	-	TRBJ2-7	CASSNRDNYEQYF	TGTGCCAGCAGCAACCGGGACAACTACGAGCAGTACTTC
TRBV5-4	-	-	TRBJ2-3	CASSLAGPGDTQYF	TGTGCCAGCAGCCTAGCTGGGCCCGGAGATACGCAGTATTTT
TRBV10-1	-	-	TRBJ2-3	CASRADATDTQYF	TGCGCCAGCAGGGCGGATGCAACAGATACGCAGTATTTT
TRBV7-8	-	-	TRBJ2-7	CASSLEGGSYEQYF	TGTGCCAGCAGCTTGGAGGGCGGCTCCTACGAGCAGTACTTC
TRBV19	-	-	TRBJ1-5	CASSIWVGDNQPQHF	TGTGCCAGTAGTATATGGGTTGGAGACAATCAGCCCCAGCATTTT
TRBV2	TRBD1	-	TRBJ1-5	CASSAGGGVSNQPQHF	TGTGCCAGCAGTGCAGGGGGTGGGGTAAGCAATCAGCCCCAGCATTTT
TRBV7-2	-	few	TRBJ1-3	CASSQDGNTIYF	TGTGCCAGCAGCCAGGATGGAAACACCATATATTTT
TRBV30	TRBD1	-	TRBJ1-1	CAWSDDRVTGTEAFF	TGTGCCTGGAGTGATGACAGGGTGACGGGGACTGAAGCTTTCTTT
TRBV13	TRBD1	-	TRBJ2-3	CASSTQGEFTQYF	TGTGCCAGCAGTACCCAGGGGGAATTTACGCAGTATTTT
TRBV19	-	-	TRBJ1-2	CASSTTGYGYTF	TGTGCCAGTAGTACAACGGGCTATGGCTACACCTTC
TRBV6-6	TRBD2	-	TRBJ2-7	CASSIGLVPEQYF	TGTGCCAGCAGTATTGGACTAGTACCCGAGCAGTACTTC
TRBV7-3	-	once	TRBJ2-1	CASSLGLGDEQFF	TGTGCCAGCAGCTTAGGTCTGGGCGATGAGCAGTTCTTC
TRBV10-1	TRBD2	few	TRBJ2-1	CASSESDLVGGNEQFF	TGCGCCAGCAGTGAAAGTGACCTCGTGGGAGGGAATGAGCAGTTCTTC
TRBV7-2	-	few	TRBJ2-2	CASSLDRLGSNTGELFF	TGTGCCAGCAGCTTAGATCGACTCGGTTCGAACACCGGGGAGCTGTTTTTT
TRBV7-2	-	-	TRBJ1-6	CASSLLPSSSYNSPLHF	TGTGCCAGCAGCTTACTCCCGTCGAGCTCCTATAATTCACCCCTCCACTTT
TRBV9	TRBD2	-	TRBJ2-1	CASSVRDYPYNEQFF	TGTGCCAGCAGCGTAAGGGACTACCCATACAATGAGCAGTTCTTC
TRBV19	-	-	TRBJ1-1	CATGIQFNTEAFF	TGTGCCACCGGGATACAGTTTAACACTGAAGCTTTCTTT
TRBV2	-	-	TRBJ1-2	CASSELEGRAGGYTF	TGTGCCAGCAGTGAATTAGAGGGACGAGCGGGTGGCTACACCTTC